The T cell receptor beta chain under discussion was sequenced for a study of cytomegalovirus exposure and HLA in healthy donors. Study at large: An earlier analysis identified approximately 110 million unique TCR beta sequences in 150 million to 200 million T cells. Early release data held about 85 million unique TCRs from HLA-typed donors.

There are 18 residues in the CDR3. Study-wide findings and caveats: The study dropped some indistinguishable V segments, TRBV6-2 and TRBV6-3 among them.

Details on this clone: As yet, its antigen is unknown.

PCR amplification relied on 60 Vbeta primers (plus 13 Jbeta primers). The assay was immunoSEQ multiplex PCR, and TCRdb's table has in-frame clones only and misses some. This sample has 210,000 or so clones, with 75% to 80% found just once. In nominal health when sampled, donors likely had unrecorded immune exposures nonetheless. The TCR originated in a man younger than 35 in good health and CMV-seronegative. Specimen: PBMCs. This chain joins TRBV21-1 and TRBJ2-7; the table's D call, TRBD1, has no DNA check behind it. TRBV21-1 is a listed pseudogene. CDR3 amino acids: CASKESPQTGTGGYEQYF. The DNA of the CDR3 is TGTGCCAGCAAAGAGTCACCCCAAACTGGAACAGGGGGCTACGAGCAGTACTTC.